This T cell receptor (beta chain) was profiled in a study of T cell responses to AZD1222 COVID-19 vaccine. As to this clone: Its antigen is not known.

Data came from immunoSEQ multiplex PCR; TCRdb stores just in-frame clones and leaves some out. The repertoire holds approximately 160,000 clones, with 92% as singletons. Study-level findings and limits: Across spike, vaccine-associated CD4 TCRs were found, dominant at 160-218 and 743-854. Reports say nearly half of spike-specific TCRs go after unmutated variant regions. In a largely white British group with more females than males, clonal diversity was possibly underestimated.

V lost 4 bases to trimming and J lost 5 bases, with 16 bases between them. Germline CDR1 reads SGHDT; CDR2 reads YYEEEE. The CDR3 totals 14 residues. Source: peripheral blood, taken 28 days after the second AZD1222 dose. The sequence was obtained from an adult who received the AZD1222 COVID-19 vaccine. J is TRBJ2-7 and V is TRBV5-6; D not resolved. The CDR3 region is CASSPVGSPDEQYF. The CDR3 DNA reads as TGTGCCAGCAGCCCGGTGGGGTCCCCGGACGAGCAGTACTTC. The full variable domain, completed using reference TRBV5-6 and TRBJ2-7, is DAGVTQSPTHLIKTRGQQVTLRCSPKSGHDTVSWYQQALGQGPQFIFQYYEEEERQRGNFPDRFSGHQFPNYSSELNVNALLLGDSALYLCASSPVGSPDEQYFGPGTRLTVT.